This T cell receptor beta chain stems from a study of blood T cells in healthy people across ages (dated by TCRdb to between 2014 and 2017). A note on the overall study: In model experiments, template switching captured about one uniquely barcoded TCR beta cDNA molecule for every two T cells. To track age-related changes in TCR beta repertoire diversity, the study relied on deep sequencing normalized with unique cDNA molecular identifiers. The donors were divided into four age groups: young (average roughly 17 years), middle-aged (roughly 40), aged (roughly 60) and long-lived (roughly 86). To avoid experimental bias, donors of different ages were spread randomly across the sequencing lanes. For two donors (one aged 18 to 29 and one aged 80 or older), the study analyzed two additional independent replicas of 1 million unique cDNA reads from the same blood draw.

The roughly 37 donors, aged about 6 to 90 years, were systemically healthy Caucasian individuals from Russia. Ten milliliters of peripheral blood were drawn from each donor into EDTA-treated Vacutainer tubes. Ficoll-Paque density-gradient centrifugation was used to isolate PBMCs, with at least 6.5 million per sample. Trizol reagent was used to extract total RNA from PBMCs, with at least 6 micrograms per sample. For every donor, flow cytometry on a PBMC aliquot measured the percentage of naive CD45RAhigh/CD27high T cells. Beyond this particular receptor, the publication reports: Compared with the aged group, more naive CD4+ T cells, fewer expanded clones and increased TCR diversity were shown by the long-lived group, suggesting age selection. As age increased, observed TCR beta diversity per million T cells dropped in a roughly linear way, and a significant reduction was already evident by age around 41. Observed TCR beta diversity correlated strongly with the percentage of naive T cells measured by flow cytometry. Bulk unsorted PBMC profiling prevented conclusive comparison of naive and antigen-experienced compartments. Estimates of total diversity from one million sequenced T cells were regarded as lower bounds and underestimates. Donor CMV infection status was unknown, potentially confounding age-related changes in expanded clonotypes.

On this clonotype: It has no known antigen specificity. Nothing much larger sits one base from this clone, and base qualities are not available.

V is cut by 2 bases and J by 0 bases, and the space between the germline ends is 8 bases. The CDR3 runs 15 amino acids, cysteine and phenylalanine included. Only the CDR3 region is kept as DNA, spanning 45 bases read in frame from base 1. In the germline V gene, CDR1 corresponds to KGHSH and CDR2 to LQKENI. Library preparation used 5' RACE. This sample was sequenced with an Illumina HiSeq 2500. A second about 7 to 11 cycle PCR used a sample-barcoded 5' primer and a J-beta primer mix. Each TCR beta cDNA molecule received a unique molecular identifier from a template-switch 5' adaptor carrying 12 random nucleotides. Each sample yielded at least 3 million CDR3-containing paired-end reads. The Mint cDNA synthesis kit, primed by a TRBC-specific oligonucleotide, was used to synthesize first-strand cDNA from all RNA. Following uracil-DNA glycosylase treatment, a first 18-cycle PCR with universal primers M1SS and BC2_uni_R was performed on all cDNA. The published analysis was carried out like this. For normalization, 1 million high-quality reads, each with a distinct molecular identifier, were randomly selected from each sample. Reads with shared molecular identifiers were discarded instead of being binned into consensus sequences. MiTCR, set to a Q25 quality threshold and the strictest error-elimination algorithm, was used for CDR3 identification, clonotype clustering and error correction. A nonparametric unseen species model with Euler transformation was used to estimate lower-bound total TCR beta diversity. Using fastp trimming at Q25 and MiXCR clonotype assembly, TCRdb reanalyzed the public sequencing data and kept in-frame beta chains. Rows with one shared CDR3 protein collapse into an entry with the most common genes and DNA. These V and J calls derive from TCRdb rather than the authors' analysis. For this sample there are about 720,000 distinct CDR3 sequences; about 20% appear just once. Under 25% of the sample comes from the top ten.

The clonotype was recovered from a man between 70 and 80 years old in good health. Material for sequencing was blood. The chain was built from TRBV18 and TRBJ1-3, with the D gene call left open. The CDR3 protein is CASSPETVSGNTIYF. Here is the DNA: TGTGCCAGCTCACCAGAAACTGTCTCTGGAAACACCATATATTTT. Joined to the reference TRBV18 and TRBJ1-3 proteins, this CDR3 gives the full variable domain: NAGVMQNPRHLVRRRGQEARLRCSPMKGHSHVYWYRQLPEEGLKFMVYLQKENIIDESGMPKERFSAEFPKEGPSILRIQQVVRGDSAAYFCASSPETVSGNTIYFGEGSWLTVV.